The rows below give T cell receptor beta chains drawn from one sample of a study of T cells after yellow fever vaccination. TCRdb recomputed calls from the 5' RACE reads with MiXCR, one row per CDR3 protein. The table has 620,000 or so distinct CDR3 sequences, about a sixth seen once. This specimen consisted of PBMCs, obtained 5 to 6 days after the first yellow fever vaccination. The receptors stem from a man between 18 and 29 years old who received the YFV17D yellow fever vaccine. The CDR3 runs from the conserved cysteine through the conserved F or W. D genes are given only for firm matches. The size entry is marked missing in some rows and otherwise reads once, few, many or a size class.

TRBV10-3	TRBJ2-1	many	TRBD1	TGTGCCATCAGTGAGTCGATGGTGGGACAGGGAGGGAATGAGCAGTTCTTC	CAISESMVGQGGNEQFF
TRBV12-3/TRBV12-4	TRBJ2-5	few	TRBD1	TGTGCCAGCAGTACAGGGGGTAAGACCCAGTACTTC	CASSTGGKTQYF
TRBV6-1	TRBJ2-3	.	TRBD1	TGTGCCAGCACCGACAGGGAGAGTGGGACAGATACGCAGTATTTT	CASTDRESGTDTQYF
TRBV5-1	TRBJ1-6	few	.	TGCGCCAGCAGCACTGGGATAGGCCGATATTCACCCCTCCACTTT	CASSTGIGRYSPLHF
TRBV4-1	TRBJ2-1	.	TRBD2	TGCGCCAGCAGCCAGGAGCGGGGGGGCCCTCGTAACAATGAGCAGTTCTTC	CASSQERGGPRNNEQFF
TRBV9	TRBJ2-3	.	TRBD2	TGTGCCAGCAGCGGTAGCGGGGGGGCCATCCACACAGATACGCAGTATTTT	CASSGSGGAIHTDTQYF
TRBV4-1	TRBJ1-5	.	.	TGCGCCAGCAGCCAAGATCTTCGCGCGGGGCTGACCCAGCATTTT	CASSQDLRAGLTQHF
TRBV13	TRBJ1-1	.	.	TGTGCCAGCAGCTCTCCGGGCCAGAGGGGCACTGAAGCTTTCTTT	CASSSPGQRGTEAFF
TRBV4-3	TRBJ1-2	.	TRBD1	TGCGCCAGCAGCCAGGGCCTAACAGGGGACTATGGCTACACCTTC	CASSQGLTGDYGYTF
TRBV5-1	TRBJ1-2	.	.	TGCGCCAGCAGGTTACAGGGCTCCTTAGGTGGCTACACCTTC	CASRLQGSLGGYTF
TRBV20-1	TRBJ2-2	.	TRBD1	TGCAGTGCGAGGCAGGGGGCCCTTCGTAATATGGCCGGGGAGCTGTTTTTT	CSARQGALRNMAGELFF
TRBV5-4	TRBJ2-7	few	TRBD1	TGTGCCAGCAGCTCTTCCGGGACAGGGTTTGACGAGCAGTACTTC	CASSSSGTGFDEQYF
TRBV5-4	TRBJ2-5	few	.	TGTGCCAGCAGCGATATCATGTCCCAAGAGACCCAGTACTTC	CASSDIMSQETQYF
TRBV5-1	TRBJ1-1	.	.	TGCGCCAGCAGCTTGGCTTCGTGGACTGGCCAGAACACTGAAGCTTTCTTT	CASSLASWTGQNTEAFF
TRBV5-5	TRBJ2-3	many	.	TGTGCCAGCAGGTCGGGGGACAGCCAAACAGATACGCAGTATTTT	CASRSGDSQTDTQYF
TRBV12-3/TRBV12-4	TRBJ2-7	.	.	TGTGCCAGCAGTTTAATAATATCAATGTCCGAGCAGTACTTC	CASSLIISMSEQYF
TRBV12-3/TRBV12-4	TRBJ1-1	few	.	TGTGCCAGCAGTCTGCAGTTTGAAGCTTTCTTT	CASSLQFEAFF